This is a list of T cell receptor beta chains from one sample in a study of response to subunit inactivated influenza vaccine. Via MiXCR, TCRdb re-called the RT-PCR reads, giving one row per CDR3 protein. The sample consists of 600,000 to 850,000 distinct CDR3 sequences, 14% of them appearing once. The starting material was PBMCs from blood, obtained around 15 days before vaccination. Receptors were obtained from a man aged 45-65 years who received an inactivated influenza vaccine. Both conserved end residues are part of each CDR3. Fields, in order: clone size, V gene, J gene, D gene, CDR3 DNA, CDR3 protein. The D gene is left open where the match is weak. Expanded clones are given a class, and other clones once, few, many or no size at all.

>few|TRBV4-1|TRBJ2-3|NA
TGCGCCAGCAGCCACTCTGGGCAGGGAACAGATACGCAGTATTTT
CASSHSGQGTDTQYF
>NA|TRBV12-3/TRBV12-4|TRBJ2-7|TRBD1
TGTGCCAGCAGTTTTCAGACAGGGCGCTACGAGCAGTACTTC
CASSFQTGRYEQYF
>few|TRBV7-9|TRBJ2-1|TRBD1
TGTGCCAGCAGCTTAGGACAGGGGGCTGCAAATGAGCAGTTCTTC
CASSLGQGAANEQFF
>NA|TRBV10-3|TRBJ2-5|NA
TGTGCCATCAGTGGCGGGGGTCGACGCGCGGGGGCCCAACAAAGCCAAGAGACCCAGTACTTC
CAISGGGRRAGAQQSQETQYF
>many|TRBV10-3|TRBJ2-5|TRBD2
TGTGCCATCAGTGCGACTAGCGGGAACCAAGAGACCCAGTACTTC
CAISATSGNQETQYF
>NA|TRBV4-3|TRBJ1-4|NA
TGCGCCAGCAGCCAAGCACGTTCGGCAGGCGGTAACTTAGCTAATGAAAAACTGTTTTTT
CASSQARSAGGNLANEKLFF
>many|TRBV3-1|TRBJ2-1|TRBD2
TGTGCCAGCAGGCCTCTAGCGGGCCACAATGAGCAGTTCTTC
CASRPLAGHNEQFF
>few|TRBV20-1|TRBJ1-4|TRBD1
TGCAGTGCTAGAACAGGGGGGGATGAAAAACTGTTTTTT
CSARTGGDEKLFF
>few|TRBV4-1|TRBJ2-3|NA
TGCGCCAGCAGCCAAGATGGGCGGGGCACCGATACGCAGTATTTT
CASSQDGRGTDTQYF
>NA|TRBV20-1|TRBJ1-6|NA
TGCAGTGCTAGTGCGGCCCAGTCACCCCTCCACTTT
CSASAAQSPLHF
>few|TRBV11-2|TRBJ2-3|NA
TGTGCCAGCAGCTCGCTACGTAAGGATACGCAGTATTTT
CASSSLRKDTQYF
>NA|TRBV25-1|TRBJ2-5|TRBD2
TGTGCCAGCAGTGAATATTGGAGCGGGGGACACCAAGAGACCCAGTACTTC
CASSEYWSGGHQETQYF
>NA|TRBV5-4|TRBJ2-6|NA
TGTGCCAGCAGCCGAGGGGAGACATACTCTGGGGCCAACGTCCTGACTTTC
CASSRGETYSGANVLTF
>NA|TRBV20-1|TRBJ2-5|NA
TGCAGTGCTGCTGCCATGGGGGGTCTGGAGACCCAGTACTTC
CSAAAMGGLETQYF
>NA|TRBV27|TRBJ1-1|NA
TGTGCCAGCAGCCCGGGACTCACTGAAGCTTTCTTT
CASSPGLTEAFF
>many|TRBV7-2|TRBJ2-1|NA
TGTGCCAGCAGCCCCCCGAATAGGTCCTACAATGAGCAGTTCTTC
CASSPPNRSYNEQFF
>NA|TRBV19|TRBJ2-1|NA
TGTGCCAGTAGTATAGACGGCTCTACCTACAATGAGCAGTTCTTC
CASSIDGSTYNEQFF
>NA|TRBV5-1|TRBJ2-2|NA
TGCGCCAGCAGCTTGGCCGAGGGGGCCGGGGAGCTGTTTTTT
CASSLAEGAGELFF
>few|TRBV15|TRBJ2-7|NA
TGTGCCACCAGCACCCAAAATCAGGGCAAATCCTACGAGCAGTACTTC
CATSTQNQGKSYEQYF
>NA|TRBV3-1|TRBJ2-5|NA
TGTGCCAGCAGCCAATCACCGGCGGTACTTCAAGAGACCCAGTACTTC
CASSQSPAVLQETQYF
>many|TRBV12-3/TRBV12-4|TRBJ2-3|NA
TGTGCCAGCAGGAGACCTGGGACAGATACGCAGTATTTT
CASRRPGTDTQYF
>few|TRBV20-1|TRBJ2-7|NA
TGCAGTGCTTTGCAGGGGAGCAGGTCCTACGAGCAGTACTTC
CSALQGSRSYEQYF
>NA|TRBV11-1|TRBJ2-1|NA
TGTGCCAGCAGCTACTCGGGACTGGGAACCTTAAATGAGCAGTTCTTC
CASSYSGLGTLNEQFF
>NA|TRBV7-2|TRBJ1-5|NA
TGTGCCAGCAGCTTAGAACAGAGGCAGCCCCAGCATTTT
CASSLEQRQPQHF
>few|TRBV3-1|TRBJ1-1|TRBD1
TGTGCCAGCAGCCGAGGACAGGGGGGATCCTTTGAAGCTTTCTTT
CASSRGQGGSFEAFF
>NA|TRBV7-9|TRBJ2-3|TRBD2
TGTGCCAGCGACTTAGGTACTAGCGGGGGATACACAGATACGCAGTATTTT
CASDLGTSGGYTDTQYF
>NA|TRBV7-9|TRBJ2-7|NA
TGTGCCAGCAGCTTAAGGTACGACGAGCAGTACTTC
CASSLRYDEQYF
>NA|TRBV4-3|TRBJ2-1|TRBD2
TGCGCCAGCAGCCATAGCAATTCCGGGACTAGCGGGGTCAGGGGGCAGTTCTTC
CASSHSNSGTSGVRGQFF
>few|TRBV11-2|TRBJ1-4|TRBD1
TGTGCCAGCAGCTCCCGCGGGACAGTAGATGAAAAACTGTTTTTT
CASSSRGTVDEKLFF
>few|TRBV7-9|TRBJ1-1|NA
TGTGCCAGCAGCCAGGGATTCGGCACTGAAGCTTTCTTT
CASSQGFGTEAFF
>few|TRBV20-1|TRBJ2-1|TRBD1
TGCAGTGCTAGATCCGGGACAGGTAACTACAATGAGCAGTTCTTC
CSARSGTGNYNEQFF
>few|TRBV12-3/TRBV12-4|TRBJ2-1|TRBD1
TGTGCCATCCGGGACAGCCAAAATGAGCAGTTCTTC
CAIRDSQNEQFF
>many|TRBV20-1|TRBJ2-5|TRBD2
TGCAGTGCGACCAGAGGACTAGCGGCTCAAGAGACCCAGTACTTC
CSATRGLAAQETQYF
>NA|TRBV5-1|TRBJ1-2|NA
TGCGCCAGCAGCTTGGAACCGACAGCTAACTATGGCTACACCTTC
CASSLEPTANYGYTF
>NA|TRBV7-6|TRBJ2-1|NA
TGTGCCAGCAGCTTAAGAGCTGCCGGTGAGCAGTTCTTC
CASSLRAAGEQFF
>NA|TRBV4-3|TRBJ2-3|TRBD1
TGCGCCAGCAGCCAAGCGGGACAGCCACACACAGATACGCAGTATTTT
CASSQAGQPHTDTQYF
>few|TRBV12-3/TRBV12-4|TRBJ2-4|NA
TGTGCCAGCAGGATGACTAGTCGGGACATTCAGTACTTC
CASRMTSRDIQYF
>few|TRBV3-1|TRBJ2-3|NA
TGTGCCAGCAGCCCCCGGGGATGGGGGGACACAGATACGCAGTATTTT
CASSPRGWGDTDTQYF
>NA|TRBV6-1|TRBJ2-7|TRBD1
TGTGCCAGCAGCCTCCGGGACAGGTACTACGAGCAGTACTTC
CASSLRDRYYEQYF
>NA|TRBV2|TRBJ1-4|NA
TGTGCCAGCAGGGACTTACCTAATGAAAAACTGTTTTTT
CASRDLPNEKLFF
>NA|TRBV6-5|TRBJ2-7|TRBD1
TGTGCCAGCAGTTACTCAGGGGGCACGGGCTACGAGCAGTACTTC
CASSYSGGTGYEQYF
>many|TRBV2|TRBJ2-2|NA
TGTGCCAGCAGTAATGGAGGCGGGGAGCTGTTTTTT
CASSNGGGELFF
>many|TRBV7-9|TRBJ2-1|TRBD2
TGTGCCAGCAGCTTAGGGGCGGGACTAGCGGGTAATGAGCAGTTCTTC
CASSLGAGLAGNEQFF
>few|TRBV9|TRBJ2-5|TRBD1
TGTGCCAGCAGCGGGTCGGGGACAGTCCAAGAGACCCAGTACTTC
CASSGSGTVQETQYF
>NA|TRBV5-1|TRBJ2-3|NA
TGCGCCAGCAGCTTGGCGCAGGGCCATACGCAGTATTTT
CASSLAQGHTQYF
>NA|TRBV7-3|TRBJ2-3|TRBD2
TGTGCCAGCAGCAACAGACTAGCGGGAGTTGCAGATACGCAGTATTTT
CASSNRLAGVADTQYF
>few|TRBV12-3/TRBV12-4|TRBJ2-3|TRBD1
TGTGCCAGCACTCAAGGGGGGACAGGAGATACGCAGTATTTT
CASTQGGTGDTQYF
>NA|TRBV2|TRBJ2-1|NA
TGTGCCAGCAAGGCGTTTTGGAATTTCGCTCCGGGGGGCGGGGGCCCTAATGAGCAGTTCTTC
CASKAFWNFAPGGGGPNEQFF
>NA|TRBV10-3|TRBJ2-3|TRBD1
TGTGCTACTACGACAGGGATCGTCACAGATACGCAGTATTTT
CATTTGIVTDTQYF
>few|TRBV5-6|TRBJ2-1|TRBD1
TGTGCCAGCAGCTACAGGGGTTTGACTTACAATGAGCAGTTCTTC
CASSYRGLTYNEQFF
>NA|TRBV7-2|TRBJ1-2|NA
TGTGCCAGCAGCTCCAGTTCCGGCTATGGCTACACCTTC
CASSSSSGYGYTF
>NA|TRBV29-1|TRBJ2-5|TRBD2
TGCAGCGTGGGGGAGGGCCGGGAGACCCAGTACTTC
CSVGEGRETQYF
>NA|TRBV30|TRBJ1-2|NA
TGTGCCTGGAGTGTTTGGCGCCCCGGCGGCTATGGCTACACCTTC
CAWSVWRPGGYGYTF